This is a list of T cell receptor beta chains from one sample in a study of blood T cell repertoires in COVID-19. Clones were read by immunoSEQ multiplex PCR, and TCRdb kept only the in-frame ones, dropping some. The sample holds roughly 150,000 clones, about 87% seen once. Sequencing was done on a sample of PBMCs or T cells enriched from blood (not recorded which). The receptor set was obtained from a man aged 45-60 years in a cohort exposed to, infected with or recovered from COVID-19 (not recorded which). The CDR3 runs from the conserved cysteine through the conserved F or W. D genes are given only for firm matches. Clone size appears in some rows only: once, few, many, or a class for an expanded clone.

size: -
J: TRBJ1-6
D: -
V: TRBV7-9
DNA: TGTGCCAGCAGCTTAGACGGTTCACCCCTCCACTTT
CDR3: CASSLDGSPLHF

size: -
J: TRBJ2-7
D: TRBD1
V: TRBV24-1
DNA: TGTGCCACCAGTGACCGGACAGGCAACCCCTACGAGCAGTACTTC
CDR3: CATSDRTGNPYEQYF

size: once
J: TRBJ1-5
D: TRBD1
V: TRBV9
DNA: TGTGCCAGCAGCCGAAGGGACAGCATCGTATCGGACACCCAGCATTTT
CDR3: CASSRRDSIVSDTQHF

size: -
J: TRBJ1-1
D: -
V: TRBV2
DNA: TGTGCCAGCAGTGTCGCGGACACAAGTATCACTGAAGCTTTCTTT
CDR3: CASSVADTSITEAFF

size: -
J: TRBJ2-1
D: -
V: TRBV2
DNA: TGTGCCAGCAGAGTACAGGAGATACGGCCTGGCAATGAGCAGTTCTTC
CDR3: CASRVQEIRPGNEQFF

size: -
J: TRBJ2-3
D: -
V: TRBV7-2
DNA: TGTGCCAGCAGCCTTACCCCTAGCGGCACAGATACGCAGTATTTT
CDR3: CASSLTPSGTDTQYF

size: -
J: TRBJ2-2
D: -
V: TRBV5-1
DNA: TGCGCCAGCAGCTCGCTGGGCAACACCGGGGAGCTGTTTTTT
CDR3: CASSSLGNTGELFF

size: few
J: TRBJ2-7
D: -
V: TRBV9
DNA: TGTGCCAGCAGCCCTGGGACAACGGGATGGGAGCAGTACTTC
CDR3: CASSPGTTGWEQYF

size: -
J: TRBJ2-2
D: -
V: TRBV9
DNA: TGTGCCAGCAGCTACTCTTTTGCCACCGGGGAGCTGTTTTTT
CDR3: CASSYSFATGELFF

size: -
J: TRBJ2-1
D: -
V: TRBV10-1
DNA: TGCGCCAGCAGTGAGACGGGGACAAATGAGCAGTTCTTC
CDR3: CASSETGTNEQFF